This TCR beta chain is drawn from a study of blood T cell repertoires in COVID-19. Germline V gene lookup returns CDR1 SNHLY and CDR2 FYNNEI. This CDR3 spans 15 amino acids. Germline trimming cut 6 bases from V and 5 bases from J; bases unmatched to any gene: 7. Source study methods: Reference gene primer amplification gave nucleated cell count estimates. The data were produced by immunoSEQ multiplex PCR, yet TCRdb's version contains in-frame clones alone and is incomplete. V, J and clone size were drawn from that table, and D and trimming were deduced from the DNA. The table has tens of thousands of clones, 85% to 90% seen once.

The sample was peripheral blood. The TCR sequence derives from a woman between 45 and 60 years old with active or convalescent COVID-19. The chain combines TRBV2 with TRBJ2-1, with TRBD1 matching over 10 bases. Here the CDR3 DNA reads TGTGCCAGCAGATCCGGGACAGGGGTCAACAATGAGCAGTTCTTC. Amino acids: CASRSGTGVNNEQFF. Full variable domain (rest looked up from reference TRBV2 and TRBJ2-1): EPEVTQTPSHQVTQMGQEVILRCVPISNHLYFYWYRQILGQKVEFLVSFYNNEISEKSEIFDDQFSVERPDGSNFTLKIRSTKLEDSAMYFCASRSGTGVNNEQFFGPGTRLTVL.